The TCR beta chain described here comes from a study of technical replicates of blood from a few donors. The repertoire was sequenced with immunoSEQ multiplex PCR; TCRdb's copy has only in-frame clones and lacks some. The sample has about 75,000 clones; roughly 91% are singletons. Trimming cost V 4 bases and J 5 bases; bases outside gene matches: 8. Per germline, CDR1 SEHNR and CDR2 FQNEAQ (reference sequence). The CDR3 spans 15 residues. Sample: T cells isolated from PBMCs. This receptor was obtained from a human donor in good health. Some clones in this sample may be carry-over from other donors' samples. V gene TRBV7-9 combines with J gene TRBJ2-5; 9 bases line up with TRBD1. In DNA form, the CDR3 reads TGTGCCAGCAGCTCCCCACAGGGGGCTGGGGAGACCCAGTACTTC. Its protein is CASSSPQGAGETQYF.